A single TCR beta chain is shown here with its context. This sample is drawn from a study of T cell changes during pregnancy in multiple sclerosis. The protocol was immunoSEQ multiplex PCR, while the TCRdb copy is restricted to in-frame clones and leaves out a portion. The table includes about 40,000 clones, around nine tenths detected once. The germline V and J ends were trimmed by 0 bases and 2 bases, with 2 bases remaining between them. Germline V gene sequence: CDR1 SGHDT, CDR2 YYEEEE. This CDR3 contains 12 residues. The sequence was collected from a female donor with multiple sclerosis, enrolled in a pregnancy study. The chain uses TRBV5-6 and TRBJ2-5; D ambiguous. The starting material was CD4+ T cells from peripheral blood mononuclear cells, obtained after pregnancy. Here the CDR3 reads CASSLVQETQYF. CDR3 nucleotides: TGTGCCAGCAGCTTGGTACAAGAGACCCAGTACTTC.